A selection of T cell receptor beta chains follows, all from one sample in a study of OX40 agonist ivuxolimab in advanced cancers. TCRdb's copy holds only in-frame clones and misses some; the assay was immunoSEQ multiplex PCR. The sample comprises tens of thousands of clones, over 75% of which are singletons, and over 3% rests with the top ten. The material sequenced was CD4+ or CD8+ T cells sorted from blood, taken in a trial of the OX40 agonist ivuxolimab. Source of these receptors: an adult with an advanced solid tumor such as melanoma, head and neck, liver or kidney cancer. Each CDR3 is given without its conserved first and last residue.

TRBV7-9	TRBJ2-7	ASSFSTGNSYEQY
TRBV5-6	TRBJ2-1	ASSPPEQF
TRBV27	TRBJ2-3	ASSFLTSTDTQY
TRBV11-3	TRBJ2-5	ASSPWDRQETQY
TRBV7-9	TRBJ1-5	ASSGDREKPQH
TRBV5-1	TRBJ2-5	ASRIGGGETQY
TRBV6-1	TRBJ2-7	ASTVGPSYEQY
TRBV9	TRBJ1-4	ASSAWGSTNEKLF
TRBV25-1	TRBJ2-2	ASRSDRAAGELF
TRBV4-1	TRBJ2-7	ASSRDPTSHEQY
TRBV7-3	TRBJ2-7	ASSLEGLAVYEQY
TRBV27	TRBJ2-7	ATRRGGMYYEQY
TRBV13	TRBJ2-3	ASSLAVTDTQY
TRBV11-2	TRBJ2-2	ASSSLGTTNTGELF
TRBV4-3	TRBJ2-4	VSSQGRGRPKNIQY
TRBV7-9	TRBJ2-5	ASSFRGGGYQETQY
TRBV4-1	TRBJ2-5	ASSQGGLARETQY
TRBV30	TRBJ1-1	AWGTGQGADTEAF
TRBV28	TRBJ1-5	ASSPRGQAYSNQPQH
TRBV28	TRBJ2-1	ASSGPYEQF
TRBV4-3	TRBJ2-2	ASSQALLAGGAGELF
TRBV7-3	TRBJ2-5	ASSLEGSGFYPETQY
TRBV30	TRBJ2-6	AWTGGANVLT
TRBV6-1	TRBJ2-1	ASSFTSGIYNEQF
TRBV28	TRBJ2-7	ASSLSLGSSSYEQY
TRBV6-1	TRBJ2-7	ASHFGGRYEQY
TRBV10-2	TRBJ1-2	ASSDMMAGYGYT
TRBV27	TRBJ2-3	ASSSLLPKEGLAGGDNTQY
TRBV6-1	TRBJ1-1	ASGDTEAF
TRBV7-3	TRBJ2-1	ASGMRENEQF
TRBV4-1	TRBJ2-1	ASSPDGAVYNEQF
TRBV4-1	TRBJ2-1	ASSQQGRRSLANEQF
TRBV18	TRBJ2-4	ASSPPDGRLDIQY
TRBV7-2	TRBJ2-3	ASSLGAGGTDTQY
TRBV7-3	TRBJ2-2	ASSPGTSGRRKAGELF
TRBV7-9	TRBJ2-6	ASSLKGTGANVLT
TRBV5-1	TRBJ1-1	ASSLDRQNTEAF
TRBV7-9	TRBJ2-1	ASSLRSGTYSSYNEQF
TRBV12-5	TRBJ1-4	ASGRQGSNEKLF
TRBV28	TRBJ2-1	ASSGPSDHEQF
TRBV28	TRBJ2-7	ASRGLNPDEQY
TRBV4-3	TRBJ2-1	ASSQGTSGGDEQF
TRBV28	TRBJ2-7	ASSYRGGFREQY
TRBV6-1	TRBJ2-5	ASSTPGLPWVAQY
TRBV9	TRBJ2-7	ASSVAGGASYEQY
TRBV15	TRBJ2-2	ATRRMSSRAGELF
TRBV28	TRBJ2-7	ASRKGQAFSYEQY
TRBV6-6	TRBJ2-4	ASTESARGLQNIQY
TRBV19	TRBJ2-6	ASTPGPLGSGANVLT
TRBV28	TRBJ2-7	ASSLGGEQY
TRBV30	TRBJ2-2	AWSVYGLDSFSNTGELF
TRBV7-2	TRBJ2-7	ASSLLLMAYEQY